This TCR beta chain was recovered during a study of blood T cell repertoires in COVID-19. Study-level information: COVID-19 samples from acute and convalescent phases originated in the United States, Italy and Spain. T cells, B-cell-depleted T cells, or PBMCs provided the cDNA or gDNA that served as material.

The CDR3 consists of 17 residues. V trimming: 2 bases; J trimming: 2 bases; junction bases outside the gene matches: 5. Germline V lookup: CDR1 SGHRS, CDR2 YFSETQ. Authors' processing steps: Estimation of nucleated cell counts relied on the amplification of reference gene primers. TCRdb's table, derived via immunoSEQ multiplex PCR, lists solely in-frame clones and lacks some. V and J calls and clone size are those listed in that table; D and trimming were worked out from the DNA. The table shows about 170,000 clones, with roughly 91% occurring only once. The sequenced sample consisted of peripheral blood. This clonotype was sampled from a man aged 50-60 years who had recovered from COVID-19. This sequence joins TRBV5-1 and TRBJ2-1, with 12 nucleotides matching TRBD2. The chain's CDR3 is CASSLIRLAGAYNEQFF. The CDR3 nucleotides are TGCGCCAGCAGCTTAATACGACTAGCGGGGGCCTACAATGAGCAGTTCTTC.